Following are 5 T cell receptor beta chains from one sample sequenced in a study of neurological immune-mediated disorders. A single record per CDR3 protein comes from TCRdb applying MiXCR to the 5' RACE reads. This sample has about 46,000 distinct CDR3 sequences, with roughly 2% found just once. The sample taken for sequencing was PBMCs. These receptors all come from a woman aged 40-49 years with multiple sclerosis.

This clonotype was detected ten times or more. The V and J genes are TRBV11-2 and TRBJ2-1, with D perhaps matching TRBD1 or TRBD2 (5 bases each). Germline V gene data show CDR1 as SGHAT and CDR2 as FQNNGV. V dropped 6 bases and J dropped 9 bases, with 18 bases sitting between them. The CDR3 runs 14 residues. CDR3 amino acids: CASSPTGPGGEQFF. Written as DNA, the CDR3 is TGTGCCAGCAGTCCAACGGGGCCTGGCGGTGAGCAGTTCTTC.

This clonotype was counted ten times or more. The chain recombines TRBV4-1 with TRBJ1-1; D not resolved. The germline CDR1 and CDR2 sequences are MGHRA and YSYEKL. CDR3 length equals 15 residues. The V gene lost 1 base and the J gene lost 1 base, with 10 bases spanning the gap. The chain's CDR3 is CASSQGGRKNTEAFF. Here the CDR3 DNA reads TGCGCCAGCAGCCAAGGTGGGAGAAAGAACACTGAAGCTTTCTTT.

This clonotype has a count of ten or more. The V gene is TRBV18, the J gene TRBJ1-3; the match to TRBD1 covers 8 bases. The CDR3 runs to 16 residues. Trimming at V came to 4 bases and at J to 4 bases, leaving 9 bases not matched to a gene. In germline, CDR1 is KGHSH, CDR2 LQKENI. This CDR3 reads CASSRPTGESGNTIYF. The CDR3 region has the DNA TGTGCCAGCTCACGACCGACAGGGGAGTCAGGAAACACCATATATTTT.

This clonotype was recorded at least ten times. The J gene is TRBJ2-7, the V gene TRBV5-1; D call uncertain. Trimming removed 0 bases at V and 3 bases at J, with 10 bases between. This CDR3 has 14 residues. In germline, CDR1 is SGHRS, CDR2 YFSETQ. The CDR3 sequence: CASSLAAEYYEQYF. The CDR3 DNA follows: TGCGCCAGCAGCTTGGCTGCAGAATACTACGAGCAGTACTTC. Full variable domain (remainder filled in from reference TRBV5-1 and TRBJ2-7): KAGVTQTPRYLIKTRGQQVTLSCSPISGHRSVSWYQQTPGQGLQFLFEYFSETQRNKGNFPGRFSGRQFSNSRSEMNVSTLELGDSALYLCASSLAAEYYEQYFGPGTRLTVT.

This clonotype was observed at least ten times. This CDR3 is CASSLVPNTEAFF. CDR3 nucleotides: TGTGCCAGCTCCTTAGTCCCGAACACTGAAGCTTTCTTT. The rearrangement links TRBV7-6 to TRBJ1-1; no firm D call. This CDR3 is built from 13 residues. Germline values: CDR1 SGHVS, CDR2 FNYEAQ. V lost 8 bases and J lost 1, with 11 bases in between.